The TCR beta chain under discussion was sequenced for a study of blood T cell repertoires in COVID-19. V was pared by 3 bases and J by 0 bases, with 9 bases between. This CDR3 is 15 amino acids long. Germline V gives CDR1 LNHDA, CDR2 SQIVND (reference sequence). Enrolled during active infection, Seattle patients were then followed longitudinally. The table came from immunoSEQ multiplex PCR; TCRdb's copy has only in-frame clones and leaves some out. This repertoire shows 300,000 to 350,000 clones, roughly 87% found once; its top ten account for more than 7.5%. Sequenced: peripheral blood. The chain combines TRBV19 with TRBJ2-1; D remains unclear. The sequence came from a man aged 30-40 years with COVID-19, enrolled during active disease. The CDR3 DNA follows: TGTGCCAGTAGTATTGACGGCGGCTCCTACAATGAGCAGTTCTTC. Its translation: CASSIDGGSYNEQFF.